The TCR beta chain described here comes from a study of follicular helper T cells after annual influenza vaccination. General study points: The much larger non-cTfh compartments may have been undersampled. Most later recoveries of Day 7 ICOS+CD38+ clones were ICOS-CD38- cTfh.

The sample's time point: 2014-2015 season, 7 days after vaccination. Subjects lived in the community and lacked influenza vaccine within the prior 6 months. TCRB was sequenced at Survey level resolution. The data were produced by immunoSEQ multiplex PCR, yet TCRdb's version contains in-frame clones alone and is incomplete. Counted here are 9,900 or so clones, over 75% occurring once; the ten biggest clones make up 0.7% to 0.95%. This clone came up once. Its antigen is unidentified. Unmatched junction bases numbered 3, after V lost 0 bases and J lost 6 bases. Germline CDR1 and CDR2: SGHTA and FQGNSA. This CDR3 contains 14 residues.

This chain links TRBV7-2 with TRBJ1-2; 8 nucleotides line up with TRBD1. The sequencing used CXCR5- memory CD4+ T cells sorted from blood, collected 7 days after influenza vaccination. The origin of this receptor is an adult who received the influenza vaccine. Here the CDR3 DNA reads TGTGCCAGCAGCTTAGCGCAGGGGGCGAATGGCTACACCTTC. Translating gives CASSLAQGANGYTF. Complete variable domain (other parts from reference TRBV7-2 and TRBJ1-2): GAGVSQSPSNKVTEKGKDVELRCDPISGHTALYWYRQSLGQGLEFLIYFQGNSAPDKSGLPSDRFSAERTGGSVSTLTIQRTQQEDSAVYLCASSLAQGANGYTFGSGTRLTVV.